Shown below are 6 T cell receptor beta chains from a single sample sequenced in a study of chemoradiotherapy in HPV16-positive cancers. Measured with immunoSEQ multiplex PCR; TCRdb has only the in-frame clones, and not every one. The repertoire holds some 14,000 clones, with around 77% as singletons. The sample was gathered from a patient who underwent chemoradiotherapy. Source of these receptors: a human donor with HPV-associated anogenital cancer.

In nucleotides, the CDR3 is TGTGCCAGCTCATCCCAGGGAGATCAGCCCCAGCATTTT. Translated, it gives CASSSQGDQPQHF. The chain has TRBV18 and TRBJ1-5; D is possibly TRBD1 (5 bases). Germline CDR1 and CDR2: KGHSH and LQKENI. CDR3 length: 13 residues. Trimming left V 5 bases short and J 5 bases short, with 10 bases between.

This clone was seen only once. This rearrangement joins TRBV6-1 to TRBJ1-1, with D unresolved. This CDR3 comprises 11 residues. Germline V lookup: CDR1 MNHNS, CDR2 SASEGT. The germline V and J ends were trimmed by 11 bases and 8 bases, with 15 bases remaining between them. DNA for the CDR3: TGTGCCCACATCGAAGCAACCGAAGCTTTCTTT. Translation gives CAHIEATEAFF.

This chain links TRBV7-9 with TRBJ2-1, with D possibly being TRBD1 or TRBD2 (5 bases each). The CDR3 runs to 15 residues. CDR1 is SEHNR, CDR2 FQNEAQ, per germline (reference sequence). The V end was cut by 2 bases, the J end by 5 bases, with 13 bases between. The DNA for the CDR3 is TGTGCCAGCAGCTTACTCGGGGCACGTCACAATGAGCAGTTCTTC. Translated: CASSLLGARHNEQFF.

The rearrangement uses TRBV7-9 and TRBJ1-4; maybe TRBD1 (5 bases). This CDR3 comprises 15 residues. V gave up 1 base and J gave up 7 bases, with 13 bases separating them. Per germline, CDR1 SEHNR and CDR2 FQNEAQ (reference sequence). In nucleotides, the CDR3 is TGTGCCAGCAGCTTAGAAGGCAGGGATGGTGAAAAACTGTTTTTT. Amino acids: CASSLEGRDGEKLFF.

V gene TRBV7-3 combines with J gene TRBJ2-3; 15 nucleotides line up with TRBD2. CDR3 length equals 19 residues. Trimming took 1 base from V and 4 from J; bases not matched to a gene: 9. Looked up from germline, CDR1 is SGHTA and CDR2 is FQGTGA. CDR3 coding DNA: TGTGCCAGCAGCTTAATGGGCCGGACTAGCGGGGGGGCCCCAGATACGCAGTATTTT. Residues: CASSLMGRTSGGAPDTQYF.

The V call is TRBV5-4, the J call TRBJ1-2; tentative D call: TRBD1 (6 bases). The CDR3 is 14 residues long. In germline, CDR1 is SGHNT, CDR2 YYREEE (reference sequence). V shed 1 base and J shed 5 bases, with 12 bases lying between them. CDR3: CASSLYGQRYGYTF. For the CDR3, the DNA is TGTGCCAGCAGCTTGTACGGACAGAGGTATGGCTACACCTTC.